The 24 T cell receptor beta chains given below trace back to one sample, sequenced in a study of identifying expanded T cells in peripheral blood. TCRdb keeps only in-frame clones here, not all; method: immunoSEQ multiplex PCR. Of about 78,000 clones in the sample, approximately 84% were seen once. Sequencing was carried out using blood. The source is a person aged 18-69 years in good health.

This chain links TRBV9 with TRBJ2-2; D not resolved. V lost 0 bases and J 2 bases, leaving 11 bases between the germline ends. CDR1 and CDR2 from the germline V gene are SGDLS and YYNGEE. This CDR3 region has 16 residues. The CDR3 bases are TGTGCCAGCAGCGTAGGGGCGAGTCAAAACACCGGGGAGCTGTTTTTT. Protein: CASSVGASQNTGELFF.

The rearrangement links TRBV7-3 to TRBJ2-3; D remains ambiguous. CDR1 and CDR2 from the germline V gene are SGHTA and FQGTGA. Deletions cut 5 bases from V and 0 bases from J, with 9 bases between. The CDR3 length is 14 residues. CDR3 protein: CASSPYHSTDTQYF. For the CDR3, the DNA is TGTGCCAGCAGCCCGTACCATAGCACAGATACGCAGTATTTT.

The CDR3 nucleotides are TGTGCCACCGCGTCGGGCCGCTCTGGAAACACCATATATTTT. It yields the protein CATASGRSGNTIYF. This rearrangement joins TRBV6-5 to TRBJ1-3; D call uncertain. Germline CDR1 reads MNHEY; CDR2 reads SVGAGI. There are 14 residues in the CDR3. The V and J ends lost 10 bases and 0 bases respectively, with 13 bases between them.

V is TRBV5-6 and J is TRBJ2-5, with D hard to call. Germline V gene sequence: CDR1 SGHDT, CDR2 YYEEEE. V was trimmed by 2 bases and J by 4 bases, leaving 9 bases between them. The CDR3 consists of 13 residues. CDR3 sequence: CASSLGRPETQYF. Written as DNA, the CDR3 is TGTGCCAGCAGCTTAGGGCGTCCAGAGACCCAGTACTTC. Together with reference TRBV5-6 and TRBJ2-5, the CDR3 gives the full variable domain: DAGVTQSPTHLIKTRGQQVTLRCSPKSGHDTVSWYQQALGQGPQFIFQYYEEEERQRGNFPDRFSGHQFPNYSSELNVNALLLGDSALYLCASSLGRPETQYFGPGTRLLVL.

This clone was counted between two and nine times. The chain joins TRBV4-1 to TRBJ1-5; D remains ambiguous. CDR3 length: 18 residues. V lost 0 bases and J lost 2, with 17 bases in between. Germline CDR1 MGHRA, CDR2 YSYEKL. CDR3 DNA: TGCGCCAGCAGCCAAGATGTAAGAGGAGAGGGCCGCAATCAGCCCCAGCATTTT. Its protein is CASSQDVRGEGRNQPQHF.

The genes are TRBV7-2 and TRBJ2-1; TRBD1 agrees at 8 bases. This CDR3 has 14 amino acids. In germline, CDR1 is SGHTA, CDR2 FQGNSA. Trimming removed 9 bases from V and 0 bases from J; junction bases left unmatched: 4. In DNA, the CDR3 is TGTGCCAGTAGACAGGGGAGCTCCTACAATGAGCAGTTCTTC. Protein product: CASRQGSSYNEQFF. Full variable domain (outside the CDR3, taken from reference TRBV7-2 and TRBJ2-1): GAGVSQSPSNKVTEKGKDVELRCDPISGHTALYWYRQSLGQGLEFLIYFQGNSAPDKSGLPSDRFSAERTGGSVSTLTIQRTQQEDSAVYLCASRQGSSYNEQFFGPGTRLTVL.

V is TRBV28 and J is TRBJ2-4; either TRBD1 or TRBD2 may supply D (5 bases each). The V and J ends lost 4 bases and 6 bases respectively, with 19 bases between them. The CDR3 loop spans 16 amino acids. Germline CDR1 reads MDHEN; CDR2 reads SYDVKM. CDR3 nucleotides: TGTGCCAGCAGTTCCCCGGGGACCTTCTACGGAAACATTCAGTACTTC. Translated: CASSSPGTFYGNIQYF.

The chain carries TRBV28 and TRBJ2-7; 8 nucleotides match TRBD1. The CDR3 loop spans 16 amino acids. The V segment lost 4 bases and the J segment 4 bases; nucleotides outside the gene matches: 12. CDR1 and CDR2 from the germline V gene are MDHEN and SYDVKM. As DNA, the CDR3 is TGTGCCAGCAGTTCAGGGGGCGCGGGCTTGATTTACGAGCAGTACTTC. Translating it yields CASSSGGAGLIYEQYF.

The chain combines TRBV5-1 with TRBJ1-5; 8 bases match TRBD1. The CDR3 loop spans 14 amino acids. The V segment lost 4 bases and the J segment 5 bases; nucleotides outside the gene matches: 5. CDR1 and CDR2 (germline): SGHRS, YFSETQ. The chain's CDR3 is CASSPDRADQPQHF. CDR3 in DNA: TGCGCCAGCAGCCCGGACAGGGCCGATCAGCCCCAGCATTTT.

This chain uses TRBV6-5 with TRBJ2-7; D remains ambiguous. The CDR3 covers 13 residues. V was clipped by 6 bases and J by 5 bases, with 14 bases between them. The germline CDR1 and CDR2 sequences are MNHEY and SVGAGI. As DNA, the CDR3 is TGTGCCAGCAGACGAGGACGGACCCACGAGCAGTACTTC. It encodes CASRRGRTHEQYF.

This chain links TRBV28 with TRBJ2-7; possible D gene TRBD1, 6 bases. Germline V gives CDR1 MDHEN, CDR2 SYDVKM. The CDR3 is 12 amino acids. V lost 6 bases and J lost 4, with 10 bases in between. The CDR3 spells CASSRGGYEQYF. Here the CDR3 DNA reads TGTGCCAGCAGCCGAGGGGGTTACGAGCAGTACTTC.

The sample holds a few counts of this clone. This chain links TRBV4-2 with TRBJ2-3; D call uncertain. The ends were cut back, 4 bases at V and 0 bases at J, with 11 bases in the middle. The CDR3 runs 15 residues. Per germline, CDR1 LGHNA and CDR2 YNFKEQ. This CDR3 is CASSPDQTSTDTQYF. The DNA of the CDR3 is TGTGCCAGCAGCCCTGACCAGACTAGCACAGATACGCAGTATTTT.

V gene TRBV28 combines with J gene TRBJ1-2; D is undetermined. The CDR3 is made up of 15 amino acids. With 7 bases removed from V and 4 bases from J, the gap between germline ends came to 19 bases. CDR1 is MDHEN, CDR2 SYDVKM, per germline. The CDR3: CASTSFVSRGYGYTF. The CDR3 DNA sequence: TGTGCCAGCACTAGTTTCGTGTCTCGAGGCTATGGCTACACCTTC.

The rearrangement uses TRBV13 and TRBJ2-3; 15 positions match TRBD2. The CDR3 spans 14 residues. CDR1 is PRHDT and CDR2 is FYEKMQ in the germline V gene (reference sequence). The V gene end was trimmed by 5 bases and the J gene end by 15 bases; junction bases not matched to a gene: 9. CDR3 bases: TGTGCCAGCAGCCCGGGACTAGCGGGAGGCGCCAATTATTTT. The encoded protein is CASSPGLAGGANYF.

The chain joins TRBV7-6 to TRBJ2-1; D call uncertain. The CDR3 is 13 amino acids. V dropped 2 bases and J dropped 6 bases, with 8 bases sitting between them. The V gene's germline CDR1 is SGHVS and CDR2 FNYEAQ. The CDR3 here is CASSLSGLNEQFF. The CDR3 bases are TGTGCCAGCAGCTTATCCGGCCTCAATGAGCAGTTCTTC.

CDR3 amino acids: CASSYQGTINYGYTF. Here the CDR3 DNA reads TGTGCCAGCAGTTACCAGGGGACGATTAACTATGGCTACACCTTC. The J gene is TRBJ1-2, the V gene TRBV28, with D tentatively TRBD1 (6 bases). The V end was cut by 4 bases, the J end by 1 base, with 13 bases between. Germline CDR1 MDHEN, CDR2 SYDVKM. This CDR3 has 15 amino acids.

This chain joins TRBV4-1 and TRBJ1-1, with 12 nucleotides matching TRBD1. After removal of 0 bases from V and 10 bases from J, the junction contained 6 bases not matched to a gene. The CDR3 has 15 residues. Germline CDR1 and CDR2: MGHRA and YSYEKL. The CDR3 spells CASSQEGQGAGRAFF. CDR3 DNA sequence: TGCGCCAGCAGCCAAGAGGGACAGGGGGCGGGGAGAGCTTTCTTT.

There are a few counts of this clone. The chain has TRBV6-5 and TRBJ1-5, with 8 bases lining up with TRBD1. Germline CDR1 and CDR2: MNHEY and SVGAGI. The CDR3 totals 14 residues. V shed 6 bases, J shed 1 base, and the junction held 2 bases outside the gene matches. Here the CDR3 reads CASRRTGSNQPQHF. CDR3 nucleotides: TGTGCCAGCAGGAGGACAGGGAGCAATCAGCCCCAGCATTTT.

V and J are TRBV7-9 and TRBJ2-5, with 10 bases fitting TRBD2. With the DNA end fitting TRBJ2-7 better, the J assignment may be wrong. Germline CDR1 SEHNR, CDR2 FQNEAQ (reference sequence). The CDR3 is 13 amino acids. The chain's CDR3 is CASSLAGVGEQYF. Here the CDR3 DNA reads TGTGCCAGCTCGCTAGCGGGAGTCGGCGAGCAGTACTTC.

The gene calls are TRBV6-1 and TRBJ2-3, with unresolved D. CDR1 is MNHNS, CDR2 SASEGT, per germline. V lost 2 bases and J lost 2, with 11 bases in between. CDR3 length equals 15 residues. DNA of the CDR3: TGTGCCAGCAGTGAAAGTGGGGTGAACACAGATACGCAGTATTTT. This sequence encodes CASSESGVNTDTQYF.

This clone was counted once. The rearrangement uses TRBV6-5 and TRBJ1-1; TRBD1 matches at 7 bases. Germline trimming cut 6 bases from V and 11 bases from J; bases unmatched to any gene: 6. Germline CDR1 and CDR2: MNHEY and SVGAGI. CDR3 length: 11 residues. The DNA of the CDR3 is TGTGCCAGCAGCAACAGGGGCGAGGCTTTCTTT. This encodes CASSNRGEAFF.

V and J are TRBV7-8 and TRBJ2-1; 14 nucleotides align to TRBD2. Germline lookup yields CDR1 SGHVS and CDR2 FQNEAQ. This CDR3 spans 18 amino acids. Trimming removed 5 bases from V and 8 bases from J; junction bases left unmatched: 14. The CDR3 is CASSPSPGLAGDYYEQFF. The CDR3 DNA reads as TGTGCCAGCAGCCCTTCGCCGGGACTAGCGGGAGATTACTATGAGCAGTTCTTC.

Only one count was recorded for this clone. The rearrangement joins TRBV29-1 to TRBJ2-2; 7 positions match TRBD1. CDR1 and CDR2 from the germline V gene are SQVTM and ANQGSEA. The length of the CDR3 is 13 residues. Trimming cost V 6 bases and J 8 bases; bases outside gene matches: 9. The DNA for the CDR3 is TGCAGCGTCCGGGACAGCTCTACGGGGGAGCTGTTTTTT. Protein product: CSVRDSSTGELFF.

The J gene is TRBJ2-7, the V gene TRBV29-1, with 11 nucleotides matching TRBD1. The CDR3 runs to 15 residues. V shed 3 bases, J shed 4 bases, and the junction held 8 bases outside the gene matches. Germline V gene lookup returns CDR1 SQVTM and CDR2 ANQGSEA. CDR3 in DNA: TGCAGCGTTGATTCGTTTGGGACAGGGGGATACGAGCAGTACTTC. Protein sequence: CSVDSFGTGGYEQYF.